This is a list of T cell receptor beta chains from one sample in a study of CD8+CD57+ T cells in acquired aplastic anemia. TCRdb reprocessed the reads with MiXCR, giving one entry per CDR3 protein. The data show some 130,000 distinct CDR3 sequences, 48% seen once. The source material was sorted CD4+, CD8+, or CD8+CD57+ T cells (not recorded which) from PBMCs. The receptors were sampled from a human donor in good health, serving as a control. CDR3s include the opening cysteine and the closing phenylalanine or tryptophan. Fields, in order: clone size, J gene, V gene, CDR3 protein. Size values are once, few and many counts, or a class for expanded clones, and some rows have none.

many	TRBJ1-4	TRBV24-1	CATRCSDSTGVEEKLFF
-	TRBJ2-7	TRBV2	CASSYPGQGVDEQYF
many	TRBJ1-1	TRBV28	CASRQTGFEAFF
many	TRBJ2-5	TRBV6-5	CASSYTGSQETQYF
-	TRBJ1-5	TRBV6-5	CASSSGAVGNQPQHF
-	TRBJ2-1	TRBV29-1	CSVEEVSGGLTYNEQFF
few	TRBJ2-3	TRBV15	CATSRDKATDTQYF
-	TRBJ2-2	TRBV27	CASTLRRPSGGATGELFF
-	TRBJ1-1	TRBV20-1	CSAIHPGVEAFF
many	TRBJ1-2	TRBV19	CASQPAGAGEYGYTF
many	TRBJ1-6	TRBV6-5	CASSFRWQGNSPLHF
few	TRBJ1-4	TRBV2	CASLLVEKLFF
-	TRBJ1-1	TRBV6-2/TRBV6-3	CASSSVPTEAFF
-	TRBJ2-1	TRBV10-2	CASSQRGINEQFF
-	TRBJ1-6	TRBV15	CATSRERQGSPLHF
-	TRBJ2-3	TRBV25-1	CASSPRTGQGADTQYF
many	TRBJ2-5	TRBV7-3	CASSPTGGNWMETQYF
many	TRBJ1-3	TRBV3-1	CASSQEGNTIYF
many	TRBJ2-3	TRBV7-3	CASSLRILAGGSTDTQYF
few	TRBJ1-1	TRBV4-2	CASSQDLGRAMGEAFF
-	TRBJ2-3	TRBV24-1	CATRATDRDTQYF
-	TRBJ1-6	TRBV20-1	CSAPAQALYNSPLHF
many	TRBJ2-7	TRBV9	CASSVAPEGGEQYF
-	TRBJ1-2	TRBV20-1	CSARTTGTRRDGYTF
-	TRBJ1-2	TRBV10-3	CAISESAGANYGYTF